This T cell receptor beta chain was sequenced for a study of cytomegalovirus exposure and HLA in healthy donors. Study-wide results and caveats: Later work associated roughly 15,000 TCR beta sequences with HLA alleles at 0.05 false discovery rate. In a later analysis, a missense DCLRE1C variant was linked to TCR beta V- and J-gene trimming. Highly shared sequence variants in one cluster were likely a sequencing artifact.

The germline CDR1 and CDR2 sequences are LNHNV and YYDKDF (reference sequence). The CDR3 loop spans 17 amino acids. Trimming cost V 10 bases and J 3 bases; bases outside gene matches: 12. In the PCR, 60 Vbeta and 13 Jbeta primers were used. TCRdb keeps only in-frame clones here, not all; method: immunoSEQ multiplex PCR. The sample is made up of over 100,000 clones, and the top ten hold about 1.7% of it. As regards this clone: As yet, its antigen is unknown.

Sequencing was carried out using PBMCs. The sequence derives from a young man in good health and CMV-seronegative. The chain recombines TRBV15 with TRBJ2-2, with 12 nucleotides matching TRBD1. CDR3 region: CASKGQGAVGDTGELFF. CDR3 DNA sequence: TGTGCCAGTAAGGGACAGGGGGCAGTAGGCGACACCGGGGAGCTGTTTTTT.